These 19 T cell receptor beta chains came from one sample sequenced in a study of cytotoxic CD8 clonotypes in ibrutinib-treated CLL. Method: immunoSEQ multiplex PCR; TCRdb's copy keeps in-frame clones and lacks some. The table shows hundreds of thousands of clones, with under 70% occurring only once. The specimen comprised PBMCs, sampled after 36 months of ibrutinib treatment. The receptors were sampled from a human donor with chronic lymphocytic leukemia.

The rearrangement uses TRBV6-5 and TRBJ1-2; a weak D match, TRBD1 (5 bases). Trimming took off 6 bases at V and 2 bases at J, with 13 bases between the two ends. The CDR3 is 14 residues long. Looked up from germline, CDR1 is MNHEY and CDR2 is SVGAGI. The CDR3 bases are TGTGCCAGCAGACCCCCGGGACGGAACTATGGCTACACCTTC. Translated, it gives CASRPPGRNYGYTF.

The chain recombines TRBV27 with TRBJ2-1; 10 bases match TRBD2. CDR3 length equals 14 residues. The V gene end was trimmed by 3 bases and the J gene end by 9 bases; junction bases not matched to a gene: 5. The V gene's germline CDR1 is MNHEY and CDR2 SMNVEV (reference sequence). This chain's CDR3 is CASSFQRGGVEQFF. For the CDR3, the DNA is TGTGCCAGCAGTTTCCAGCGGGGGGGCGTTGAGCAGTTCTTC.

The chain links TRBV9 to TRBJ2-3; 7 nucleotides line up with TRBD1. Per the germline V gene, CDR1 is SGDLS and CDR2 is YYNGEE. This CDR3 contains 16 residues. The V gene end was trimmed by 4 bases and the J gene end by 7 bases; junction bases not matched to a gene: 15. The CDR3 sequence: CASSTRDSGSRHTQYF. In DNA, the CDR3 is TGTGCCAGCAGCACCCGGGACAGTGGGTCGAGACATACGCAGTATTTT. Based on the CDR3 plus reference TRBV9 and TRBJ2-3, the full variable domain is DSGVTQTPKHLITATGQRVTLRCSPRSGDLSVYWYQQSLDQGLQFLIQYYNGEERAKGNILERFSAQQFPDLHSELNLSSLELGDSALYFCASSTRDSGSRHTQYFGPGTRLTVL.

This sequence joins TRBV5-1 and TRBJ2-3; 8 bases are shared with TRBD2. The V and J ends lost 0 bases and 0 bases, in that order; junction bases with no gene match: 9. This CDR3 region has 18 residues. Germline V gene sequence: CDR1 SGHRS, CDR2 YFSETQ. The CDR3 DNA is TGCGCCAGCAGCTTGGGGGGCCGTAGCGGGGTTAGCACAGATACGCAGTATTTT. This encodes CASSLGGRSGVSTDTQYF. The full variable domain, with the rest looked up from reference TRBV5-1 and TRBJ2-3, is KAGVTQTPRYLIKTRGQQVTLSCSPISGHRSVSWYQQTPGQGLQFLFEYFSETQRNKGNFPGRFSGRQFSNSRSEMNVSTLELGDSALYLCASSLGGRSGVSTDTQYFGPGTRLTVL.

This clone was detected only a few times. V gene TRBV9 combines with J gene TRBJ1-4; D is unresolved. This CDR3 is 15 amino acids long. Per the germline V gene, CDR1 is SGDLS and CDR2 is YYNGEE. V was cut by 0 bases and J by 3 bases, with 9 bases left in between. The CDR3 loop is CASSVEYTSNEKLFF. The CDR3 bases are TGTGCCAGCAGCGTAGAGTACACCTCTAATGAAAAACTGTTTTTT.

This rearrangement joins TRBV15 to TRBJ2-7; D not resolved. The V gene lost 0 bases and the J gene lost 11 bases, with 11 bases spanning the gap. Germline lookup yields CDR1 LNHNV and CDR2 YYDKDF (reference sequence). The CDR3 has 12 amino acids. CDR3 residues: CATSRDAGVKYF. The CDR3 bases are TGTGCCACCAGCAGAGATGCTGGGGTTAAGTACTTC.

The chain recombines TRBV4-1 with TRBJ2-3; D remains unclear. The CDR3 is made up of 15 amino acids. V lost 0 bases and J lost 6, with 13 bases in between. Germline CDR1 is MGHRA and CDR2 is YSYEKL. The CDR3 bases are TGCGCCAGCAGCCAAGAGAGCTTCCAGAGGGATACGCAGTATTTT. It codes for CASSQESFQRDTQYF.

In DNA, the CDR3 is TGTGCCTGGAGTGTACTAATCGGGGACCCCTCCTACAATGAGCAGTTCTTC. Translation: CAWSVLIGDPSYNEQFF. The chain has TRBV30 and TRBJ2-1; D tentatively reads TRBD1 or TRBD2 (5 bases each). This CDR3 region has 17 residues. Trimming took off 0 bases at V and 0 bases at J, with 15 bases between the two ends. CDR1 and CDR2 (germline): GTSNPN, SVGIG (reference sequence).

There are a few counts of this clone. The chain couples TRBV6-5 to TRBJ2-7; a weak D match, TRBD1 (5 bases). Trimming took off 2 bases at V and 4 bases at J, with 6 bases between the two ends. Germline values: CDR1 MNHEY, CDR2 SVGAGI. There are 12 residues in the CDR3. The CDR3 region is CASSYNRYEQYF. The DNA for the CDR3 is TGTGCCAGCAGTTACAACAGGTACGAGCAGTACTTC.

The chain combines TRBV19 with TRBJ2-2; D ambiguous. Germline V gives CDR1 LNHDA, CDR2 SQIVND (reference sequence). The CDR3 is made up of 15 amino acids. V was shortened by 3 bases and J by 0 bases, with 8 bases between the two germline ends. DNA of the CDR3: TGTGCCAGTAGTATTGGCTCCTCGAACACCGGGGAGCTGTTTTTT. Protein product: CASSIGSSNTGELFF.

The chain uses TRBV10-2 and TRBJ2-5; no firm D call. The germline gives CDR1 WSHSY, CDR2 SAAADI. V was pared by 4 bases and J by 2 bases, with 8 bases between. This CDR3 region has 13 residues. The DNA of the CDR3 is TGCGCCAGCAGTGCGGTGGGGCAAGAGACCCAGTACTTC. Translating gives CASSAVGQETQYF.

The genes are TRBV5-1 and TRBJ2-7; 8 nucleotides match TRBD2. Germline V gene lookup returns CDR1 SGHRS and CDR2 YFSETQ. CDR3 size: 14 residues. V was pared by 6 bases and J by 0 bases, with 5 bases of the junction left unmatched. CDR3 loop: CASTLAGDSYEQYF. The CDR3 DNA sequence: TGCGCCAGCACCCTAGCGGGCGACTCCTACGAGCAGTACTTC.

The rearrangement links TRBV18 to TRBJ2-1; tentative D call: TRBD1 (6 bases). Germline V gene sequence: CDR1 KGHSH, CDR2 LQKENI. Trimming removed 0 bases at V and 8 bases at J, with 20 bases between. The CDR3 contains 17 residues. The CDR3 nucleotides read TGTGCCAGCTCACCACCTGGTAAGGGGCAGGGGTTCCATGAGCAGTTCTTC. Translation: CASSPPGKGQGFHEQFF.

The J gene is TRBJ2-5, the V gene TRBV10-1; D not resolved. V was pared by 3 bases and J by 0 bases, with 5 bases between. Germline values: CDR1 WNHNN, CDR2 SYGVQD (reference sequence). This CDR3 is built from 13 residues. The CDR3 DNA sequence: TGCGCCAGCAGTGACGAGTACCAAGAGACCCAGTACTTC. This translates into CASSDEYQETQYF.

V is TRBV4-1 and J is TRBJ1-2, with 10 positions matching TRBD1. CDR3 length equals 14 residues. Germline values: CDR1 MGHRA, CDR2 YSYEKL. V dropped 4 bases and J dropped 8; count of bases not matched to a gene: 7. Written as DNA, the CDR3 is TGCGCCAGCAGCCTAGTGGGGACAGGGGAAGGCTACACCTTC. Translated: CASSLVGTGEGYTF.

The gene calls are TRBV29-1 and TRBJ2-5; D not certain. The length of the CDR3 is 12 residues. Trimming cost V 4 bases and J 1 base, with 7 bases left between them. Germline values: CDR1 SQVTM, CDR2 ANQGSEA. The CDR3 DNA reads TGCAGCGTTGGGGGATTCCAAGAGACCCAGTACTTC. Protein sequence: CSVGGFQETQYF.

The genes are TRBV28 and TRBJ1-2; a weak D match, TRBD1 (6 bases). This CDR3 has 13 residues. The V and J ends lost 5 bases and 4 bases respectively, with 11 bases between them. CDR1 and CDR2 from the germline V gene are MDHEN and SYDVKM. The CDR3 DNA sequence: TGTGCCAGCAGTCCCCGGACAGCCTATGGCTACACCTTC. Translating it yields CASSPRTAYGYTF.

The chain employs TRBV23-1 and TRBJ2-4; the D gene is possibly TRBD1 (8 bases). TRBV23-1 is designated an ORF whose function remains uncertain. Deletions cut 6 bases from V and 3 bases from J, with 24 bases between. CDR3 size: 18 residues. CDR3 sequence (DNA): TGCGCCAGCAGGCCCCGGACAGGGAGGGATGGAGACAAAAACATTCAGTACTTC. Protein product: CASRPRTGRDGDKNIQYF.

Concerning this clone: Different DNA sequences within this sample yield the same CDR3. This chain uses TRBV29-1 with TRBJ1-2; 8 bases fit TRBD1. The CDR3 spans 12 residues. The germline gives CDR1 SQVTM, CDR2 ANQGSEA. V trimming: 6 bases; J trimming: 8 bases; junction bases outside the gene matches: 8. The CDR3 protein is CSVDPGGEGYTF. CDR3 sequence (DNA): TGCAGCGTCGATCCAGGGGGCGAGGGCTACACCTTC. Full variable domain (outside the CDR3, taken from reference TRBV29-1 and TRBJ1-2): SAVISQKPSRDICQRGTSLTIQCQVDSQVTMMFWYRQQPGQSLTLIATANQGSEATYESGFVIDKFPISRPNLTFSTLTVSNMSPEDSSIYLCSVDPGGEGYTFGSGTRLTVV.